These 7 T cell receptor beta chains originate from one sample sequenced in a study of cytomegalovirus exposure and HLA in healthy donors. A multiplex PCR was run with 60 Vbeta primers and 13 Jbeta primers. Sequencing was performed with immunoSEQ multiplex PCR; in TCRdb, only in-frame clones are kept and a portion is missing. Of approximately 200,000 clones listed, about four fifths are singletons. The sequencing input was PBMCs. These receptor sequences come from a boy aged 2 to 9 in good health and CMV-seronegative.

The J gene is TRBJ2-3, the V gene TRBV7-2; TRBD2 is a possible D gene (7 bases). Germline V gene sequence: CDR1 SGHTA, CDR2 FQGNSA. The CDR3 covers 15 residues. Deletions cut 0 bases from V and 5 bases from J, with 12 bases between. The chain's CDR3 is CASSLAGGRRDTQYF. In nucleotides, the CDR3 is TGTGCCAGCAGCTTAGCGGGGGGGCGGAGAGATACGCAGTATTTT. Combining the CDR3 with reference TRBV7-2 and TRBJ2-3 gives the whole variable domain GAGVSQSPSNKVTEKGKDVELRCDPISGHTALYWYRQSLGQGLEFLIYFQGNSAPDKSGLPSDRFSAERTGGSVSTLTIQRTQQEDSAVYLCASSLAGGRRDTQYFGPGTRLTVL.

This sequence joins TRBV7-8 and TRBJ2-3, with TRBD2 matching over 8 bases. The V segment lost 2 bases and the J segment 3 bases; nucleotides outside the gene matches: 4. Per the germline V gene, CDR1 is SGHVS and CDR2 is FQNEAQ. This CDR3 spans 15 amino acids. The CDR3 sequence is CASSLTGGGTDTQYF. For the CDR3, the DNA is TGTGCCAGCAGCTTAACGGGCGGGGGGACAGATACGCAGTATTTT.

This chain uses TRBV10-3 with TRBJ1-4; TRBD1 is a possible D gene (5 bases). The CDR3 totals 13 residues. Trimming removed 3 bases from V and 8 bases from J, with 10 bases in between. Per the germline V gene, CDR1 is ENHRY and CDR2 is SYGVKD. CDR3 region: CAISDQGLEKLFF. DNA for the CDR3: TGTGCCATCAGTGATCAGGGTCTGGAAAAACTGTTTTTT.

V gene TRBV9 combines with J gene TRBJ2-5; 9 bases are shared with TRBD2. Per the germline V gene, CDR1 is SGDLS and CDR2 is YYNGEE. The CDR3 spans 13 residues. J lost 5 bases, V lost 1 base, and 0 bases had no gene match. Written as DNA, the CDR3 is TGTGCCAGCAGCGTAACTAGCGGGGAGACCCAGTACTTC. Translation gives CASSVTSGETQYF.

The rearrangement links TRBV9 to TRBJ2-7; 9 bases align to TRBD1. This CDR3 contains 16 residues. Germline V gives CDR1 SGDLS, CDR2 YYNGEE. Trimming took 0 bases from V and 0 from J; bases not matched to a gene: 4. CDR3 region: CASSVEGTGSSYEQYF. The DNA for the CDR3 is TGTGCCAGCAGCGTAGAGGGGACAGGGAGCTCCTACGAGCAGTACTTC.

This chain connects TRBV2 to TRBJ1-2; D is unresolved. V lost 3 bases and J lost 2, with 16 bases in between. CDR1 and CDR2 (germline): SNHLY, FYNNEI. The CDR3 spans 16 residues. The CDR3 DNA reads as TGTGCCAGCAGTGAGAGACCCCAGCCAGGCAACTATGGCTACACCTTC. Encoded protein: CASSERPQPGNYGYTF.

V gene TRBV5-1 combines with J gene TRBJ2-5; D uncertain. Germline values: CDR1 SGHRS, CDR2 YFSETQ. V lost 4 bases, J lost 4 bases, and 14 bases lay in between. CDR3 size: 14 residues. For the CDR3, the DNA is TGCGCCAGCAGCGTAGAGGCCACGAGAGAGACCCAGTACTTC. It yields the protein CASSVEATRETQYF.